One sample yielded the 26 T cell receptor beta chains listed below, sequenced in a study of metastatic and nonmetastatic thyroid tumors. Thyroid surgery had not been preceded by any treatment in any patient. MiXCR was used by TCRdb to re-call the PCR reads. Among approximately 17,000 clones listed, 16% were seen once. Sequenced sample: blood. The receptors come from a male donor with papillary thyroid cancer or a benign thyroid nodule (not recorded which). Some clones in this sample may be carry-over from other donors' samples.

This clone turned up a few times. The chain combines TRBV28 with TRBJ2-7; possible D gene TRBD2, 5 bases. V was cut by 5 bases and J by 0 bases, with 14 bases left in between. Germline CDR1 reads MDHEN; CDR2 reads SYDVKM. CDR3 length: 15 residues. The CDR3 nucleotides read TGTGCCAGCAGTGGGCCAGCGGCAAGCTCCTACGAGCAGTACTTC. This translates into CASSGPAASSYEQYF.

This clone has only a few counts. A read error may be the cause here, since a much bigger clone is one base away. The sample has other DNA sequences that encode this CDR3 too. The chain couples TRBV3-1 to TRBJ1-1, with D maybe TRBD1 (5 bases). There are 14 residues in the CDR3. The germline CDR1 and CDR2 sequences are LGHDT and YNNKEL (reference sequence). The CDR3 DNA sequence: TGCGCCAGCAGCCACCAATTAACAGGCTGGGAAGCTTTCTTT. It is translated as CASSHQLTGWEAFF.

This clone has at least ten counts. The chain carries TRBV7-9 and TRBJ2-3; 11 bases align to TRBD2. Trimming took 5 bases from V and 0 from J; bases not matched to a gene: 4. Germline CDR1 and CDR2: SEHNR and FQNEAQ (reference sequence). CDR3 length: 16 amino acids. This chain's CDR3 is CASSQRLAGSTDTQYF. The DNA of the CDR3 is TGTGCCAGCAGCCAGCGACTAGCGGGGAGCACAGATACGCAGTATTTT.

This clone was seen many times. V is TRBV29-1 and J is TRBJ2-7; D is ambiguous. The CDR3 loop spans 11 amino acids. The ends were cut back, 5 bases at V and 0 bases at J, with 5 bases in the middle. Germline V gives CDR1 SQVTM, CDR2 ANQGSEA. CDR3: CSVRTSYEQYF. Written as DNA, the CDR3 is TGCAGCGTTCGTACCTCCTACGAGCAGTACTTC.

On this clone itself: At one end, the junction sequence differs from germline, possibly due to a read error. Other DNA sequences in the sample encode the same CDR3. The rearrangement links TRBV13 to TRBJ2-7; tentative D call: TRBD1 (6 bases). The germline V gene encodes CDR1 PRHDT and CDR2 FYEKMQ (reference sequence). This CDR3 has 15 residues. This CDR3 is CASSQNRDNTYEQYF. CDR3 coding DNA: TGTGCCAGCTCCCAAAACCGGGACAACACTTACGAGCAATACTTC.

The table lists this clone with many counts. V usage is TRBV7-3 and J usage is TRBJ2-3, with D unresolved. The CDR3 totals 14 residues. Looked up from germline, CDR1 is SGHTA and CDR2 is FQGTGA. Trimming removed 2 bases at V and 0 bases at J, with 6 bases between. This CDR3 is CASSLVHSTDTQYF. In DNA, the CDR3 is TGTGCCAGCAGCTTAGTTCACAGCACAGATACGCAGTATTTT.

This clone was counted ten times or more. This chain uses TRBV3-1 with TRBJ2-1, with D perhaps TRBD2 (5 bases). The germline V gene has CDR1 LGHDT and CDR2 YNNKEL (reference sequence). The CDR3 spans 16 residues. Trimming left V 0 bases short and J 8 bases short, with 17 bases between. CDR3: CASSQDLSGRGDEQFF. DNA for the CDR3: TGTGCCAGCAGCCAAGATTTAAGTGGGAGAGGCGATGAGCAGTTCTTC.

This clone occurred many times. This chain links TRBV30 with TRBJ1-6, with TRBD1 identical over 7 bases. With V trimmed by 4 bases and J by 7 bases, 4 bases remained unmatched. Looked up from germline, CDR1 is GTSNPN and CDR2 is SVGIG (reference sequence). The CDR3 runs to 13 residues. The CDR3 reads CAWKQGLNSPLHF. CDR3 sequence (DNA): TGTGCCTGGAAACAGGGGCTAAATTCACCCCTCCACTTT.

This clone has at least ten counts. The chain carries TRBV28 and TRBJ2-7, with 9 bases matching TRBD1. CDR3 length equals 14 residues. The trim removed 4 bases at V and 5 bases at J, leaving 6 bases unmatched. The germline CDR1 and CDR2 sequences are MDHEN and SYDVKM. CDR3 bases: TGTGCCAGCAGTTCCGGGGACAGGGCCCACGAGCAGTACTTC. Protein: CASSSGDRAHEQYF.

This clone was seen ten or more times. V is TRBV9 and J is TRBJ2-7, with unresolved D. The V and J ends lost 0 bases and 4 bases respectively, with 11 bases between them. This CDR3 is built from 14 residues. Germline assignment: CDR1 SGDLS and CDR2 YYNGEE. CDR3 DNA sequence: TGTGCCAGCAGCGTAGGAGGCTCACCTTACGAGCAGTACTTC. It yields the protein CASSVGGSPYEQYF.

At least ten counts were recorded for this clone. The J gene is TRBJ2-5, the V gene TRBV2; D is unclear. This CDR3 region has 13 residues. CDR1 is SNHLY and CDR2 is FYNNEI in the germline V gene. Trimming pared 7 bases from V and 0 bases from J, leaving 9 bases between. DNA for the CDR3: TGTGCCAGCAAGACTGAGTACCAAGAGACCCAGTACTTC. Protein product: CASKTEYQETQYF.

This clone showed up just a few times. V usage is TRBV27 and J usage is TRBJ2-3; tentatively, D is TRBD2 (6 bases). This CDR3 spans 17 amino acids. The V end was cut by 2 bases, the J end by 2 bases, with 17 bases between. CDR1 is MNHEY and CDR2 is SMNVEV in the germline V gene (reference sequence). In nucleotides, the CDR3 is TGTGCCAGCAGTTTAAGGAGTCGGCGGGGTAACACAGATACGCAGTATTTT. This gives the protein CASSLRSRRGNTDTQYF.

In this sample, this clone turned up once. This chain joins TRBV7-3 and TRBJ1-1; 11 positions match TRBD1. Germline V gene data show CDR1 as SGHTA and CDR2 as FQGTGA. The CDR3 is 14 residues long. CDR3 sequence: CVISLGQGAPEAFF. CDR3 nucleotide sequence: TGTGTCATCAGCCTCGGACAGGGGGCCCCTGAAGCTTTCTTT.

This clone was observed a few times. The J gene is TRBJ2-7, the V gene TRBV6-1, with D tentatively TRBD2 (5 bases). This CDR3 has 13 amino acids. Per germline, CDR1 MNHNS and CDR2 SASEGT. Trimming pared 3 bases from V and 2 bases from J, leaving 8 bases between. DNA of the CDR3: TGTGCCAGCAGTGACGGGGAGACCTACGAGCAGTACTTC. Protein product: CASSDGETYEQYF.

In its sample, this clone was seen many times. This sequence joins TRBV5-5 and TRBJ1-5, with no clear D. The CDR3 sequence is 14 residues long. Germline V gene data show CDR1 as SGHKS and CDR2 as YYEKEE (reference sequence). Trimming stripped 4 bases from V and 4 bases from J, with 12 bases between. The CDR3: CASSRLNRNQPQHF. CDR3 DNA sequence: TGTGCCAGCAGCCGACTAAACCGAAATCAGCCCCAGCATTTT. Using reference TRBV5-5 and TRBJ1-5 for the parts outside the CDR3, the full variable domain is DAGVTQSPTHLIKTRGQQVTLRCSPISGHKSVSWYQQVLGQGPQFIFQYYEKEERGRGNFPDRFSARQFPNYSSELNVNALLLGDSALYLCASSRLNRNQPQHFGDGTRLSIL.

This clone was recorded at least ten times. V and J are TRBV12-5 and TRBJ2-2, with D unresolved. In germline, CDR1 is LGHNT, CDR2 FRNRAP. The CDR3 contains 18 residues. V shed 4 bases and J shed 3 bases, with 21 bases lying between them. For the CDR3, the DNA is TGTGCTAGTGGTTCCCCGATGCCGGGTTCTAGGGACACCGGGGAGCTGTTTTTT. Its protein product is CASGSPMPGSRDTGELFF.

The J gene is TRBJ1-1, the V gene TRBV6-1; D gene unclear. This CDR3 region has 12 residues. The V end was cut by 9 bases, the J end by 3 bases, with 11 bases between. From germline, CDR1 is MNHNS and CDR2 SASEGT. The CDR3 reads CARDRGDTEAFF. CDR3 in DNA: TGTGCCAGGGACCGCGGGGACACTGAAGCTTTCTTT.

With respect to this clone: The junction departs from germline at one end; a sequencing error may be responsible. The J gene is TRBJ1-2, the V gene TRBV24-1; TRBD1 might be the D (6 bases). Germline CDR1 KGHDR, CDR2 SFDVKD. The CDR3 is made up of 13 amino acids. The CDR3, as DNA: TGTGCCACCATGGCAGGGGAAGACTATGGCTACGCCTTC. This encodes CATMAGEDYGYAF.

The chain recombines TRBV20-1 with TRBJ2-7, with D maybe TRBD2 (6 bases). Germline V gene data show CDR1 as DFQATT and CDR2 as SNEGSKA (reference sequence). Trimming left V 0 bases short and J 10 bases short, with 16 bases between. The CDR3 contains 13 residues. This chain's CDR3 is CSARDPGGDGQYF. In nucleotides, the CDR3 is TGCAGTGCTAGAGATCCCGGGGGAGACGGTCAGTACTTC.

This clone is labeled medium-sized (0.01 to 0.1%). The chain recombines TRBV27 with TRBJ2-3; perhaps TRBD1 as D (5 bases). The V end was cut by 1 base, the J end by 3 bases, with 11 bases between. From germline, CDR1 is MNHEY and CDR2 SMNVEV (reference sequence). This CDR3 is built from 15 residues. CDR3 sequence (DNA): TGTGCCAGCAGTTTATTTCCGCGACAGACAGATACGCAGTATTTT. Its protein is CASSLFPRQTDTQYF.

This clone is medium-sized (0.01 to 0.1%). V and J are TRBV6-5 and TRBJ1-1; D call uncertain. Trimming took 2 bases from V and 5 from J, leaving 12 bases between them. This CDR3 is 14 amino acids long. The V gene's germline CDR1 is MNHEY and CDR2 SVGAGI. The CDR3, as DNA: TGTGCCAGCAGTTACGGCCTCGAACCGACTGAAGCTTTCTTT. Translation: CASSYGLEPTEAFF.

Comments on this clone: This may be a read error, as it is one base from a much larger clone. The CDR3 DNA follows: TGTACCAGCAGCGCCACAGGGGAAAAACTGTTTTTT. Its protein is CTSSATGEKLFF. The chain recombines TRBV9 with TRBJ1-4, with D possibly TRBD1 on 6 matching bases. This CDR3 has 12 residues. Germline CDR1 and CDR2: SGDLS and YYNGEE.

This clone was seen more than once but under ten times. The genes are TRBV28 and TRBJ1-6, with 7 bases fitting TRBD1. V shed 5 bases, J shed 7 bases, and the junction held 11 bases outside the gene matches. The CDR3 is 16 residues long. Germline values: CDR1 MDHEN, CDR2 SYDVKM. CDR3 in DNA: TGTGCCAGCAGTCCGATGACAGGGAGGAAAAATTCACCCCTCCACTTT. It translates to CASSPMTGRKNSPLHF.

This clone was counted many times. The chain carries TRBV10-2 and TRBJ1-2; TRBD1 is a possible D gene (5 bases). The CDR3 totals 14 residues. V was cut by 6 bases and J by 3 bases, with 14 bases left in between. The V gene's germline CDR1 is WSHSY and CDR2 SAAADI. For the CDR3, the DNA is TGCGCCAGCAGCCCTCGGGGGTACTACTATGGCTACACCTTC. It is translated as CASSPRGYYYGYTF.

A few counts support this clone. The J gene is TRBJ1-1, the V gene TRBV20-1; 7 bases are shared with TRBD1. Germline CDR1 DFQATT, CDR2 SNEGSKA (reference sequence). The CDR3 consists of 11 residues. Here the CDR3 DNA reads TGCAGAGGGGGCACGAACACTGAAGCTTTCTTT. This translates into CRGGTNTEAFF.

This clone was seen many times. Germline and junction disagree at one end, which may indicate a read error. This rearrangement joins TRBV24-1 to TRBJ1-5, with a possible D match to TRBD1 (6 bases). CDR1 is KGHDR and CDR2 is SFDVKD in the germline V gene. The CDR3 is 14 amino acids. The CDR3 DNA reads as TGTGCCACCGGTGACCCCCGTAAGACAGGTACAACGCATTTT. It translates to CATGDPRKTGTTHF.